This TCR beta chain comes out of a study of blood T cells in healthy people across ages. The CDR3 extends over 10 amino acids. V was cut by 4 bases and J by 8 bases, with 5 bases left in between. From germline, CDR1 is DFQATT and CDR2 SNEGSKA (reference sequence). This clonotype has just a few counts. The antigen remains undetermined. Study-level results: Estimated diversity that came from one million T cells was considered an underestimate. Age showed a roughly linear inverse relationship with TCR beta diversity per million T cells.

Using a J-beta primer mix together with a sample-barcoded 5' primer, a second PCR was run for roughly 7 to 11 cycles. TCRdb reprocessed the 5' RACE reads with MiXCR, giving one entry per CDR3 protein. Counted here are 600,000 or so distinct CDR3 sequences, 20% to 25% occurring once; the ten biggest clones make up 3.5% to 4%. The V call is TRBV20-1, the J call TRBJ1-4; a possible D gene is TRBD1 (5 bases). This clonotype was obtained from a man between 65 and 80 years old in good health. The material sequenced was blood. The DNA of the CDR3 is TGCAGTGCTAACAGGGAAAAACTGTTTTTT. Translating it yields CSANREKLFF.